This TCR beta chain came from a study of tumor-infiltrating lymphocytes in primary liver carcinoma. Background on the study: Male and female patients aged 30 to 69 years made up the cohort.

It was unsorted whole blood that yielded blood RNA, and germline DNA was also extracted. The study enrolled treatment-naive patients with chronic HBV infection. The CDR3 has 16 amino acids. V shed 4 bases and J 5 bases; nucleotides not matched to a gene: 7. The germline CDR1 and CDR2 sequences are LGHNA and YNFKEQ. This clonotype showed up just a few times. The target antigen is unknown. Starting from approximately 0.45 ug of total RNA, TCR beta cDNA was produced with a primer in the constant region. Construction of TCR beta libraries relied on three successive nested multiplex PCR rounds employing slightly modified ARM-PCR. Running around 9 cycles apiece, the first two PCR rounds relied on TRBV1-TRBV30 forward primers together with a C-beta reverse primer. TCRdb recomputed calls from the multiplex PCR reads with MiXCR, one row per CDR3 protein. The sample yields about 180,000 distinct CDR3 sequences, 60% seen once.

Regarding the study as a whole: Since the samples were bulk and unsorted, the CD4+ and CD8+ repertoires were not compared. Tumor-adjacent and tumor-blood pairs displayed less overlap than did pairs of tumor regions.

The sample consisted of peripheral blood. The gene calls are TRBV4-2 and TRBJ2-2; 10 bases are a match to TRBD2. This receptor was taken from a man in his forties with primary liver carcinoma and hepatitis B virus infection. Here the CDR3 DNA reads TGTGCCAGCAGCCCGCCTAGCGGGAGCGGTACCGGGGAGCTGTTTTTT. Protein: CASSPPSGSGTGELFF.